This T cell receptor (beta chain) was obtained from a study of blood T cell repertoires in COVID-19. Whole-study context: PBMCs, B-cell-depleted T cells, or T cells provided the cDNA or gDNA that made up the material.

Cohort 3 donors counted as recovered after two negative PCRs, clearance, or resolved symptoms. V gave up 6 bases and J gave up 4 bases, with 22 bases separating them. The germline V gene encodes CDR1 MNHEY and CDR2 SMNVEV (reference sequence). The CDR3 has 18 amino acids. Original handling: Cell counts per sample came from amplifying reference gene primers. Sequencing used immunoSEQ multiplex PCR; TCRdb keeps in-frame clones, though not all of them. V and J calls and clone size follow that table, whereas D and trimming were derived from the DNA. The sample holds some 260,000 clones, 75% to 95% seen once.

This chain joins TRBV27 and TRBJ2-6; TRBD2 might be the D (5 bases). This sequence originates from a woman aged 18 to 35 who had recovered from COVID-19. The sample was PBMCs or T cells enriched from blood (not recorded which). CDR3 region: CASSPRFGVPSGANVLTF. The CDR3 nucleotides read TGTGCCAGCAGCCCCCGGTTCGGGGTACCGTCAGGGGCCAACGTCCTGACTTTC.